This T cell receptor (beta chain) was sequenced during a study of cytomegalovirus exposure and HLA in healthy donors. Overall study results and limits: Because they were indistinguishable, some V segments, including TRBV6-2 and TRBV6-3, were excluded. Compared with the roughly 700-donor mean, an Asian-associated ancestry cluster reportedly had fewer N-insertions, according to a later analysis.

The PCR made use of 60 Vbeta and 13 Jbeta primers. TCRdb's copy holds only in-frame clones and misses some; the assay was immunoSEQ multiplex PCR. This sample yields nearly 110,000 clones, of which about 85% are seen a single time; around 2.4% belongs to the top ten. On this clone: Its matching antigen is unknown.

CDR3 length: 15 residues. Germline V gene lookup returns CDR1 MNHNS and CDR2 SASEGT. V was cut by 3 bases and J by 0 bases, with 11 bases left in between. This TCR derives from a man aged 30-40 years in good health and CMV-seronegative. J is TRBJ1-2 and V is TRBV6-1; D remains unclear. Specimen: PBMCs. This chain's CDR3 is CASSDAGSPNYGYTF. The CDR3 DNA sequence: TGTGCCAGCAGTGATGCGGGGTCCCCTAACTATGGCTACACCTTC.